This TCR beta chain was obtained from a study of sequential checkpoint blockade in melanoma. Study at large: Patients were randomized 1:1 to nivolumab-then-ipilimumab or ipilimumab-then-nivolumab first-line. After both sequences, patients received maintenance nivolumab.

Described treatment: randomized to nivolumab then ipilimumab (arm A) or the reverse (arm B). From thawed PBMCs, live CD3+CD8+ cells negative for CD19 and CD56 were sorted. V shed 4 bases and J 1 base; nucleotides not matched to a gene: 3. The CDR3 has 14 residues. Per the germline V gene, CDR1 is SGHDT and CDR2 is YYEEEE. Method: immunoSEQ multiplex PCR; TCRdb's copy keeps in-frame clones and lacks some. The data show about 19,000 clones, with about four fifths seen just once and about 38% held by the top ten. This receptor was taken from a human donor with melanoma. This specimen consisted of CD8+ T cells sorted from blood (inferred from file names), obtained from a patient given nivolumab and ipilimumab in sequence. The genes are TRBV5-6 and TRBJ2-3; 7 positions agree with TRBD2. The CDR3 region is CASSTGGRTDTQYF. CDR3 nucleotide sequence: TGTGCCAGCAGCACGGGAGGCCGCACAGATACGCAGTATTTT.